This T cell receptor (beta chain) was captured by sequencing in a study of blood T cell repertoires in COVID-19. Study background: The United States, Italy and Spain provided the acute and convalescent COVID-19 samples. PBMCs, B-cell-depleted T cells, or T cells were the source of the cDNA or gDNA that made up the material.

The method was immunoSEQ multiplex PCR; TCRdb's version includes in-frame clones alone and lacks a portion of them. The table has roughly 230,000 clones, 90% seen once. The sample taken for sequencing was peripheral blood. The receptor was derived from a woman aged 55-69 years with COVID-19, enrolled during active disease.

This CDR3 reads CASSLRQGLGEKLFF. DNA for the CDR3: TGCGCCAGCAGCTTGCGGCAGGGCTTAGGTGAAAAACTGTTTTTT. The rearrangement links TRBV5-1 to TRBJ1-4; D perhaps matches TRBD1 (5 bases). Germline values: CDR1 SGHRS, CDR2 YFSETQ. This CDR3 comprises 15 residues. Trimming took 1 base from V and 7 from J, leaving 14 bases between them. The whole variable domain, remainder taken from reference TRBV5-1 and TRBJ1-4, is KAGVTQTPRYLIKTRGQQVTLSCSPISGHRSVSWYQQTPGQGLQFLFEYFSETQRNKGNFPGRFSGRQFSNSRSEMNVSTLELGDSALYLCASSLRQGLGEKLFFGSGTQLSVL.